The 12 T cell receptor beta chains given below trace back to one sample, sequenced in a study of human T cells and chemical hapten exposure. Via MiXCR, TCRdb re-called the RACE reads, giving one row per CDR3 protein. The sample includes more than 85,000 distinct CDR3 sequences, roughly a tenth of them seen just once. Time point here: patch test 2, 6 weeks after DPC sensitization. Sample treatment: therapeutic diphenylcyclopropenone sensitization with weekly scalp DPC. The source was whole blood, collected in connection with sensitization to the hapten diphenylcyclopropenone (DPC). These receptors came from a woman in her forties with alopecia areata. Some clones in this sample may be carry-over from other donors' samples.

The chain has TRBV28 and TRBJ2-7, with TRBD2 identical over 7 bases. J lost 3 bases, V lost 11 bases, and 4 bases had no gene match. The CDR3 is 11 residues long. Per the germline V gene, CDR1 is MDHEN and CDR2 is SYDVKM. The CDR3 loop is CAGGRDYEQYF. The DNA for the CDR3 is TGTGCCGGTGGGAGGGACTACGAGCAGTACTTC.

This clonotype appeared many times. Germline and junction disagree at one end, which may indicate a read error. V is TRBV9 and J is TRBJ1-2, with D possibly matching TRBD1 (6 bases). In germline, CDR1 is SGDLS, CDR2 YYNGEE. The length of the CDR3 is 13 residues. CDR3 nucleotides: TGTGCTAGCAGCGTCGACAGGAACTATGGCTACACCTTC. It translates to CASSVDRNYGYTF. Variable domain in full (rest from reference TRBV9 and TRBJ1-2): DSGVTQTPKHLITATGQRVTLRCSPRSGDLSVYWYQQSLDQGLQFLIQYYNGEERAKGNILERFSAQQFPDLHSELNLSSLELGDSALYFCASSVDRNYGYTFGSGTRLTVV.

This clonotype has ten or more counts. This chain links TRBV14 with TRBJ1-5, with 7 bases aligning to TRBD1. The CDR3 consists of 18 residues. The V segment lost 2 bases and the J segment 2 bases; nucleotides outside the gene matches: 12. Germline CDR1 is SGHDN and CDR2 is FVKESK. The chain's CDR3 is CASSQRSFGTGGNQPQHF. DNA of the CDR3: TGTGCCAGCAGCCAACGTTCTTTTGGTACAGGGGGCAATCAGCCCCAGCATTTT. The variable domain in full, with the rest retrieved from reference TRBV14 and TRBJ1-5, is EAGVTQFPSHSVIEKGQTVTLRCDPISGHDNLYWYRRVMGKEIKFLLHFVKESKQDESGMPNNRFLAERTGGTYSTLKVQPAELEDSGVYFCASSQRSFGTGGNQPQHFGDGTRLSIL.

The V and J genes are TRBV28 and TRBJ2-3; D may be TRBD1 (6 bases). The CDR3 is 13 residues long. Germline CDR1 is MDHEN and CDR2 is SYDVKM. The V gene lost 8 bases and the J gene lost 3 bases, with 12 bases spanning the gap. This CDR3 reads CASYRVWTDTQYF. Written as DNA, the CDR3 is TGTGCCAGCTACAGGGTTTGGACAGATACGCAGTATTTT.

The sample holds a few counts of this clonotype. This chain uses TRBV28 with TRBJ2-7; D unresolved. V lost 4 bases, J lost 7 bases, and 11 bases lay in between. CDR1 and CDR2 from the germline V gene are MDHEN and SYDVKM. The CDR3 extends over 12 amino acids. The CDR3 bases are TGTGCCAGCAGTTCCCGTTCGAGAGAGCAGTACTTC. This sequence encodes CASSSRSREQYF.

This clonotype has ten or more counts. V and J are TRBV12-3 or TRBV12-4 and TRBJ2-7, with D possibly being TRBD1 (5 bases). The V and J ends lost 3 bases and 3 bases respectively, with 12 bases between them. The CDR3 consists of 14 residues. The chain's CDR3 is CASSLLQGDYEQYF. The CDR3, as DNA: TGTGCCAGCAGTTTGTTGCAGGGCGACTACGAGCAGTACTTC.

This clonotype was observed a few times. The V gene is TRBV10-1, the J gene TRBJ2-3; 10 nucleotides agree with TRBD1. Looked up from germline, CDR1 is WNHNN and CDR2 is SYGVQD (reference sequence). With 5 bases clipped from V and 4 bases from J, the junction kept 12 bases outside the gene matches. This CDR3 region has 17 residues. The CDR3 region has the DNA TGCGCCAGCAGTATGCTAACCGGGACAGGGGACCCAGATACGCAGTATTTT. Amino acid sequence: CASSMLTGTGDPDTQYF.

The gene calls are TRBV4-3 and TRBJ2-3, with D unresolved. Germline CDR1 and CDR2: LGHNA and YSLEER. The CDR3 consists of 18 residues. V dropped 3 bases and J dropped 0 bases, with 19 bases sitting between them. The CDR3, as DNA: TGCGCCAGCAGCCACGAACGAACCGGGTCCACTAGCACAGATACGCAGTATTTT. Protein: CASSHERTGSTSTDTQYF.

This clonotype was picked up one time. V gene TRBV29-1 combines with J gene TRBJ1-5; D might be TRBD1 (6 bases). The CDR3 extends over 13 amino acids. Deletions cut 5 bases from V and 4 bases from J, with 12 bases between. CDR1 is SQVTM, CDR2 ANQGSEA, per germline. CDR3 loop: CSVSGALNQPQHF. The CDR3 DNA reads as TGCAGCGTTTCAGGGGCGCTTAATCAGCCCCAGCATTTT.

This clonotype has more than one count but fewer than ten. J is TRBJ2-1 and V is TRBV23-1, with D hard to call. TRBV23-1 is placed among ORFs of uncertain function. V was shortened by 8 bases and J by 0 bases, with 14 bases between the two germline ends. The CDR3 sequence is 15 residues long. The CDR3 sequence is CASFGPRPSYNEQFF. The CDR3 DNA sequence: TGCGCCAGCTTTGGACCGCGGCCCTCCTACAATGAGCAGTTCTTC.

This clonotype has at least ten counts. CDR3 nucleotides: TGTGCCATCGCCCGTGGACAGGAACCCTACGAGCAGTACTTC. Translating it yields CAIARGQEPYEQYF. J is TRBJ2-7 and V is TRBV10-3, with 7 bases fitting TRBD1. The CDR3 has 14 amino acids. V shed 8 bases and J 2 bases; nucleotides not matched to a gene: 9. Looked up from germline, CDR1 is ENHRY and CDR2 is SYGVKD.

Comments on this clonotype: With a much larger clone just one base away, this may be a read error. The chain employs TRBV20-1 and TRBJ2-5; either TRBD1 or TRBD2 may fit D (5 bases each). Germline assignment: CDR1 DFQATT and CDR2 SNEGSKA (reference sequence). Between the trimmed V and J ends, which lost 0 bases and 6 bases, there was a span of 11 bases. The CDR3 length is 13 residues. Here the CDR3 reads CSARDRGDKTQYF. CDR3 bases: TGCAGTGCTAGAGATCGGGGCGATAAGACCCAGTACTTC.